This T cell receptor (beta chain) was documented in a study of blood T cells in healthy people across ages. Ten milliliters of peripheral blood were drawn from each donor into EDTA-treated tubes. Germline loops: CDR1 SGHVS, CDR2 FQNEAQ. V shed 8 bases and J shed 4 bases, with 14 bases lying between them. The CDR3 extends over 13 amino acids. A second PCR of roughly 7 to 11 cycles used a sample-barcoded 5' primer and a J-beta primer mix. TCRdb re-called the 5' RACE reads through MiXCR, storing one row per CDR3 protein. This sample yields fewer than 650,000 distinct CDR3 sequences, of which 25% to 35% are seen a single time; approximately 4% belongs to the top ten. These data also featured in a second study, about T cells of mothers and their children.

This clonotype originated in a boy between 2 and 10 years old in good health. This chain connects TRBV7-8 to TRBJ2-5; D possibly matches TRBD1 or TRBD2 (6 bases each). Sequencing input: blood. DNA for the CDR3: TGTGCCAGCCGAAGGGGGGAGATAGAGACCCAGTACTTC. Encoded protein: CASRRGEIETQYF.